This T cell receptor (beta chain) stems from a study of CD8+ T cells in alopecia areata. Background on the study: Female C3H/HeJ mice aged roughly 7-10 weeks received skin from spontaneously alopecic C3H/HeJ graft donors aged about 6-12 months. Overall study results and limits: Sequenced scalp T cells also include alphabeta T cells resident in normal skin.

RNA was extracted and reverse transcribed into cDNA as the sequencing template. Libraries were prepared by immunoSEQ multiplex PCR; TCRdb keeps only in-frame clonotypes and omits some of them. The sample is made up of roughly 260,000 clones, none counted only once. Using CD4, CD8alpha, NKG2D, NKG2ACE and other markers, pooled cutaneous lymph node cells were sorted. Comment on this clone: Its antigen remains unknown. Gene and germline names: mouse.

Material for sequencing was CD4+ T cells sorted from a lymph node. This TCR derives from a C3H/HeJ mouse with alopecia areata. The mouse strain carries the MHC haplotype H2-k.

This CDR3 reads CTCSADQARYTEVFF. Incomplete CDR3 DNA: TGCACCTGCAGTGCAGATCAGGCCAGATACACA. The chain recombines TRBV1 with TRBJ1-1, with D hard to call. The read finishes 4 residues shy of the CDR3 end, and the germline J gene is used to complete it. CDR1 and CDR2 from the germline V gene are NSQYPW and LRSPGD (reference sequence). V was trimmed by 0 bases and J by 3 bases, leaving 11 bases between them. This CDR3 spans 15 amino acids. The full variable domain, completed using reference TRBV1 and TRBJ1-1, is VTLLEQNPRWRLVPRGQAVNLRCILKNSQYPWMSWYQQDLQKQLQWLFTLRSPGDKEVKSLPGADYLATRVTDTELRLQVANMSQGRTLYCTCSADQARYTEVFFGKGTRLTVV.